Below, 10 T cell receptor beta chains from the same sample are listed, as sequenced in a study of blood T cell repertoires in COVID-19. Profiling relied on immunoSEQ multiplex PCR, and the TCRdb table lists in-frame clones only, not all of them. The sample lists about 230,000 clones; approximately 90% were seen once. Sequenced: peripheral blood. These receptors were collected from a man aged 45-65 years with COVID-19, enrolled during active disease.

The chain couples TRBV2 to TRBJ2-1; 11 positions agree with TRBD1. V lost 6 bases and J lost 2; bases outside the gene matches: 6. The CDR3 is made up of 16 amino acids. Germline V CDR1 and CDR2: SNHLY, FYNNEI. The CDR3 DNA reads TGTGCCAGCAGCCTCGGGACAGGGGGAACCTACAATGAGCAGTTCTTC. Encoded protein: CASSLGTGGTYNEQFF.

The DNA for the CDR3 is TGTGCCAGCAGCTTGGGGGGAATCAGGGAATACTATGGCTACACCTTC. Protein: CASSLGGIREYYGYTF. V and J are TRBV7-8 and TRBJ1-2; a weak D match, TRBD1 (5 bases). Trimming cost V 3 bases and J 3 bases, with 17 bases left between them. This CDR3 spans 16 amino acids. Germline values: CDR1 SGHVS, CDR2 FQNEAQ.

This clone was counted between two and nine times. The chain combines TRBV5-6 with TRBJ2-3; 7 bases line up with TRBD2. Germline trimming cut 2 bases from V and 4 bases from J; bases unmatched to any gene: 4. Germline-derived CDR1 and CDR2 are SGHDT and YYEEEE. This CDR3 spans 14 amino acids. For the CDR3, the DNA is TGTGCCAGCAGCTTTGGACTAGTTTCAGATACGCAGTATTTT. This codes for CASSFGLVSDTQYF.

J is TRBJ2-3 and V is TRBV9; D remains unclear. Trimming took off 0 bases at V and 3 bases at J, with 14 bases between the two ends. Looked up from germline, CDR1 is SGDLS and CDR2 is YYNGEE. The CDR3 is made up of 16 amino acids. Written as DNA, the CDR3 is TGTGCCAGCAGCGTAGAGCCCAGACAAACAACAGATACGCAGTATTTT. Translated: CASSVEPRQTTDTQYF. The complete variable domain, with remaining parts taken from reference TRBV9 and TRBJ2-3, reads DSGVTQTPKHLITATGQRVTLRCSPRSGDLSVYWYQQSLDQGLQFLIQYYNGEERAKGNILERFSAQQFPDLHSELNLSSLELGDSALYFCASSVEPRQTTDTQYFGPGTRLTVL.

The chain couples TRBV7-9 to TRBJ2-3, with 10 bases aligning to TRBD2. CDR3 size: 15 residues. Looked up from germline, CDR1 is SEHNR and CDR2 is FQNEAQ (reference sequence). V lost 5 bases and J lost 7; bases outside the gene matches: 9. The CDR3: CASSPEDTSGNTQYF. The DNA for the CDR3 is TGTGCCAGCAGCCCCGAAGATACTAGCGGGAATACGCAGTATTTT.

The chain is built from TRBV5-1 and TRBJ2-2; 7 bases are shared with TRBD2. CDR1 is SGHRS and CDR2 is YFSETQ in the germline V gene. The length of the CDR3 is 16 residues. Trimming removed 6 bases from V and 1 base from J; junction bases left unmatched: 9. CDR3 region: CASKKSGTGNTGELFF. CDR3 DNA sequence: TGCGCCAGCAAAAAGAGCGGGACGGGGAACACCGGGGAGCTGTTTTTT.

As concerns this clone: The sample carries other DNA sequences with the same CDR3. CDR3 in amino acids: CASSPNREAYNEQFF. The CDR3 region has the DNA TGTGCCAGCTCCCCAAATCGGGAAGCCTACAATGAGCAGTTCTTC. The chain recombines TRBV18 with TRBJ2-1; D might be TRBD2 (5 bases). CDR1 KGHSH and CDR2 LQKENI come from the germline V gene. V shed 6 bases and J shed 2 bases, with 14 bases lying between them. The CDR3 sequence is 15 residues long.

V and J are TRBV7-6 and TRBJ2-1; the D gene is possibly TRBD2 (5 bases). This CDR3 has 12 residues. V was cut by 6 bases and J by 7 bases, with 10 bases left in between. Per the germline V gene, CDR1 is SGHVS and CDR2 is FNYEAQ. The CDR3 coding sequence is TGTGCCAGCAGTTGGTCGGGGAATGAGCAGTTCTTC. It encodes CASSWSGNEQFF.

CDR3 bases: TGTGCCTGGAGATACCAGCGGGGGGCGGGGTTCGACACCTTC. It is translated as CAWRYQRGAGFDTF. The chain employs TRBV30 and TRBJ1-2; D possibly corresponds to TRBD1 (6 bases). CDR1 and CDR2 (germline): GTSNPN, SVGIG (reference sequence). There are 14 residues in the CDR3. Trimming pared 3 bases from V and 12 bases from J, leaving 23 bases between.

CDR3 in DNA: TGTGCCAGCTCACCACCGCTTTGGACTAGCGGGGAAACAGATACGCAGTATTTT. As protein: CASSPPLWTSGETDTQYF. The chain recombines TRBV18 with TRBJ2-3, with 12 bases aligning to TRBD2. Per germline, CDR1 KGHSH and CDR2 LQKENI. The J segment lost 3 bases and the V segment lost 0 bases, leaving 7 bases of the junction unmatched. The CDR3 consists of 18 residues.